These 15 T cell receptor beta chains share one sample of origin, sequenced in a study of blood T cells in healthy people across ages. Primed by a sample-barcoded 5' primer and a J-beta primer mix, a second PCR proceeded for roughly 7 to 11 cycles. TCRdb fed the 5' RACE reads into MiXCR, producing one record per CDR3 protein. The data show about 680,000 distinct CDR3 sequences, more than 40% seen once. Input material: blood. The origin of the receptors is a woman in her fifties or sixties in good health.

This clonotype came up a few times. The rearrangement joins TRBV4-3 to TRBJ2-7, with 7 bases matching TRBD2. There are 18 residues in the CDR3. Germline V gene data show CDR1 as LGHNA and CDR2 as YSLEER. Losses at the gene ends were 0 bases for V and 2 bases for J; bases not matched to a gene: 13. In DNA, the CDR3 is TGCGCCAGCAGCCAAGAGAGGGCTAGCGGTAAAACTGCCTACGAGCAGTACTTC. Residues: CASSQERASGKTAYEQYF.

This chain joins TRBV13 and TRBJ2-7; D is unclear. CDR1 is PRHDT, CDR2 FYEKMQ, per germline (reference sequence). V lost 3 bases to trimming and J lost 4 bases, with 10 bases between them. The length of the CDR3 is 13 residues. CDR3 nucleotide sequence: TGTGCCAGCAGCTTGCCCAACGGTTACGAGCAGTACTTC. The encoded protein is CASSLPNGYEQYF.

The chain carries TRBV3-1 and TRBJ2-1; the D call may be TRBD1 or TRBD2 (5 bases each). The CDR3 has 12 residues. Germline loops: CDR1 LGHDT, CDR2 YNNKEL (reference sequence). The V and J ends lost 1 base and 8 bases respectively, with 6 bases between them. The CDR3 bases are TGTGCCAGCAGCCAAGGGGACGATGAGCAGTTCTTC. Amino acid sequence: CASSQGDDEQFF.

This clonotype was found a few times. This chain uses TRBV9 with TRBJ2-1, with 7 bases that match TRBD2. The trim removed 0 bases at V and 0 bases at J, leaving 6 bases unmatched. This CDR3 is built from 17 residues. Germline V CDR1 and CDR2: SGDLS, YYNGEE. This chain's CDR3 is CASSVEAGRLSYNEQFF. The CDR3 DNA reads TGTGCCAGCAGCGTAGAGGCCGGGAGGCTCTCCTACAATGAGCAGTTCTTC.

This chain connects TRBV20-1 to TRBJ2-1, with TRBD2 matching over 7 bases. This CDR3 contains 14 residues. Germline CDR1 DFQATT, CDR2 SNEGSKA (reference sequence). V was clipped by 3 bases and J by 9 bases; unmatched bases: 11. The CDR3 bases are TGCAGTGCTAGCTTGGCGGGAGCCCAGGGTGAGCAGTTCTTC. It specifies CSASLAGAQGEQFF.

This clonotype was observed a few times. The chain is built from TRBV7-2 and TRBJ2-3; D remains unclear. Trimming removed 4 bases at V and 0 bases at J, with 11 bases between. CDR1 and CDR2 from the germline V gene are SGHTA and FQGNSA. This CDR3 is built from 15 residues. Here the CDR3 reads CASSYLGPSTDTQYF. For the CDR3, the DNA is TGTGCCAGCAGCTACCTAGGACCTAGCACAGATACGCAGTATTTT.

The chain links TRBV10-1 to TRBJ2-5; no clear D. The DNA end favors TRBJ2-7, so the J call may be wrong. The CDR3 consists of 14 residues. Germline lookup yields CDR1 WNHNN and CDR2 SYGVQD (reference sequence). The CDR3 nucleotides are TGCGCCAGCAGTGGGTTAGGGATTGGCGACGAGCAGTACTTC. Residues: CASSGLGIGDEQYF.

V gene TRBV5-8 combines with J gene TRBJ1-2; D unresolved. The CDR3 covers 12 residues. CDR1 is SGHTS and CDR2 is YDEGEE in the germline V gene. The V and J ends lost 0 bases and 7 bases respectively, with 7 bases between them. The CDR3 region is CASSLDEGGYTF. DNA of the CDR3: TGTGCCAGCAGCTTGGATGAGGGTGGCTACACCTTC.

This clonotype was picked up a small number of times. The V gene is TRBV7-2, the J gene TRBJ2-7; 7 bases line up with TRBD2. The CDR3 is made up of 15 amino acids. The V and J ends lost 7 bases and 0 bases, in that order; junction bases with no gene match: 9. Germline CDR1 is SGHTA and CDR2 is FQGNSA. In DNA form, the CDR3 reads TGTGCCAGCACCACCGATAGCGGGTCCTCCTACGAGCAGTACTTC. Translating gives CASTTDSGSSYEQYF.

The rearrangement links TRBV5-8 to TRBJ2-1, with TRBD1 matching over 9 bases. Per the germline V gene, CDR1 is SGHTS and CDR2 is YDEGEE. CDR3 length: 16 residues. Germline trimming cut 7 bases from V and 7 bases from J; bases unmatched to any gene: 15. The CDR3 sequence is CASLEGGTGYQNEQFF. CDR3 bases: TGTGCCAGCCTCGAGGGCGGGACAGGGTATCAGAATGAGCAGTTCTTC.

This clonotype was seen only a few times. This chain joins TRBV9 and TRBJ2-3; no firm D call. The CDR3 loop spans 14 amino acids. V dropped 2 bases and J dropped 0 bases, with 7 bases sitting between them. CDR1 is SGDLS and CDR2 is YYNGEE in the germline V gene. CDR3 nucleotide sequence: TGTGCCAGCAGCGTTGGCCTTAGCACAGATACGCAGTATTTT. It is translated as CASSVGLSTDTQYF.

The chain joins TRBV13 to TRBJ1-1, with D possibly matching TRBD1 (5 bases). The CDR3 totals 16 residues. V gave up 3 bases and J gave up 2 bases, with 16 bases separating them. The germline V gene encodes CDR1 PRHDT and CDR2 FYEKMQ (reference sequence). The CDR3 DNA reads as TGTGCCAGCAGCTTTAGACAGAACACACCTAACACTGAAGCTTTCTTT. Encoded protein: CASSFRQNTPNTEAFF. Full variable domain (outside the CDR3, taken from reference TRBV13 and TRBJ1-1): AAGVIQSPRHLIKEKRETATLKCYPIPRHDTVYWYQQGPGQDPQFLISFYEKMQSDKGSIPDRFSAQQFSDYHSELNMSSLELGDSALYFCASSFRQNTPNTEAFFGQGTRLTVV.

In this sample, this clonotype turned up a few times. V gene TRBV28 combines with J gene TRBJ1-2; D is unclear. The CDR3 spans 13 residues. The ends were cut back, 5 bases at V and 5 bases at J, with 12 bases in the middle. Germline V CDR1 and CDR2: MDHEN, SYDVKM. This chain's CDR3 is CASSLKPAYGYTF. Written as DNA, the CDR3 is TGTGCCAGCAGTCTAAAGCCCGCGTATGGCTACACCTTC.

V and J are TRBV29-1 and TRBJ1-2; TRBD1 aligns across 12 bases. Looked up from germline, CDR1 is SQVTM and CDR2 is ANQGSEA. V shed 3 bases and J 8 bases; nucleotides not matched to a gene: 13. The length of the CDR3 is 16 residues. The CDR3 DNA is TGCAGCGTTGATGATGCCGGGACAGGGGGCTTGGGCGGCTACACCTTC. The encoded protein is CSVDDAGTGGLGGYTF. The full variable domain, its missing parts supplied by reference TRBV29-1 and TRBJ1-2, is SAVISQKPSRDICQRGTSLTIQCQVDSQVTMMFWYRQQPGQSLTLIATANQGSEATYESGFVIDKFPISRPNLTFSTLTVSNMSPEDSSIYLCSVDDAGTGGLGGYTFGSGTRLTVV.

The chain carries TRBV12-3 or TRBV12-4 and TRBJ2-5; 7 bases line up with TRBD1. Germline trimming cut 5 bases from V and 5 bases from J; bases unmatched to any gene: 14. The CDR3 consists of 16 residues. In DNA form, the CDR3 reads TGTGCCAGCAGTCTACTCCTGACAGGGCTAGTGGAGACCCAGTACTTC. The encoded protein is CASSLLLTGLVETQYF.